These 25 T cell receptor beta chains were all obtained from the same sample, sequenced in a study of long-term antiretroviral therapy in people with HIV. It was version v3.0 of the immunoSEQ assay that was run at survey level. Using immunoSEQ multiplex PCR, the repertoire was profiled, and TCRdb retains in-frame clones only, with some absent. The repertoire consists of 20,000 to 25,000 clones, with around four fifths occurring once and the leading ten covering about 12%. Material: unsorted PBMCs, obtained 1.6 years after starting antiretroviral therapy. The receptors were gathered from a man in his forties with HIV.

The chain has TRBV5-1 and TRBJ2-7; D not resolved. Germline V CDR1 and CDR2: SGHRS, YFSETQ. Trimming took off 1 base at V and 3 bases at J, with 11 bases between the two ends. This CDR3 has 14 residues. The CDR3: CASSLNGIVYEQYF. In DNA form, the CDR3 reads TGCGCCAGCAGCTTGAACGGCATCGTCTACGAGCAGTACTTC.

The rearrangement links TRBV19 to TRBJ2-3, with 7 bases fitting TRBD2. CDR3 length: 15 amino acids. The germline CDR1 and CDR2 sequences are LNHDA and SQIVND (reference sequence). V lost 3 bases and J lost 5; bases outside the gene matches: 8. The CDR3 protein is CASSIWREGKDTQYF. The CDR3 DNA reads TGTGCCAGTAGTATCTGGAGGGAGGGCAAAGATACGCAGTATTTT.

V is TRBV7-9 and J is TRBJ1-4; the D gene is possibly TRBD1 (5 bases). CDR1 and CDR2 (germline): SEHNR, FQNEAQ (reference sequence). CDR3 length: 14 amino acids. Trimming shortened V by 4 bases and J by 7 bases, and 13 bases separated the two germline ends. CDR3 in DNA: TGTGCCAGCAGCTCGTCAGGGCTTGGTGAAAAACTGTTTTTT. It specifies CASSSSGLGEKLFF.

The chain links TRBV5-1 to TRBJ2-3; TRBD1 matches at 11 bases. Trimming removed 2 bases from V and 3 bases from J; junction bases left unmatched: 8. From germline, CDR1 is SGHRS and CDR2 YFSETQ. The CDR3 has 17 amino acids. CDR3 sequence: CASSFGTGGLGTDTQYF. In DNA, the CDR3 is TGCGCCAGCAGCTTCGGGACAGGGGGTTTGGGGACAGATACGCAGTATTTT.

The DNA for the CDR3 is TGCGCCAGCAGCCAAGGACTTTTGAGGAGGGAAGCGGAAAACACCATATATTTT. Its translation is CASSQGLLRREAENTIYF. This chain joins TRBV4-1 and TRBJ1-3; D is uncertain. Trimming left V 1 base short and J 6 bases short, with 22 bases between. Per the germline V gene, CDR1 is MGHRA and CDR2 is YSYEKL. The CDR3 has 18 residues.

This chain joins TRBV6-1 and TRBJ1-2; D not certain. Trimming pared 0 bases from V and 9 bases from J, leaving 20 bases between. This CDR3 has 16 amino acids. Per germline, CDR1 MNHNS and CDR2 SASEGT. The CDR3 is CASSEASSGVKRSYTF. The CDR3 DNA reads as TGTGCCAGCAGTGAAGCTAGTAGCGGGGTTAAGAGAAGCTACACCTTC.

This chain links TRBV27 with TRBJ2-7; TRBD2 matches at 9 bases. The junction had 6 bases not matched to a gene; V was cut back by 6 bases and J by 3 bases. Germline CDR1 is MNHEY and CDR2 is SMNVEV (reference sequence). CDR3 length: 14 residues. CDR3 DNA sequence: TGTGCCAGCAGCCAGGGACTAGCCAACTACGAGCAGTACTTC. It is translated as CASSQGLANYEQYF.

V is TRBV28 and J is TRBJ1-1, with 7 positions matching TRBD1. J was trimmed by 2 bases and V by 4 bases; bases with no gene match: 7. Per the germline V gene, CDR1 is MDHEN and CDR2 is SYDVKM. This CDR3 comprises 15 residues. CDR3 bases: TGTGCCAGCAGTTCGACAGGGTGGGGCAACACTGAAGCTTTCTTT. Protein: CASSSTGWGNTEAFF.

This clone was counted once. The genes are TRBV5-5 and TRBJ1-5, with TRBD1 matching over 7 bases. CDR3 length: 14 residues. CDR1 and CDR2 from the germline V gene are SGHKS and YYEKEE (reference sequence). J was trimmed by 6 bases and V by 4 bases; bases with no gene match: 7. CDR3 DNA: TGTGCCAGCAGCGAAGGACAGGATGGTCAGCCCCAGCATTTT. Translated, it gives CASSEGQDGQPQHF.

The DNA of the CDR3 is TGCGCCAGCAGTAGGACAGGGGGGGCCTACGAGCAGTACTTC. This codes for CASSRTGGAYEQYF. V and J are TRBV5-1 and TRBJ2-7; 10 bases fit TRBD1. The CDR3 is 14 residues long. V shed 5 bases, J shed 2 bases, and the junction held 4 bases outside the gene matches. The V gene's germline CDR1 is SGHRS and CDR2 YFSETQ.

This clone has only a few counts. The CDR3 region has the DNA TGTGCCAGCAGCTTGCAGGGCGGGCCCCACGAGCAGTACTTC. Translation gives CASSLQGGPHEQYF. The V and J genes are TRBV5-5 and TRBJ2-7; D is tentatively TRBD1 or TRBD2 (5 bases each). V was pared by 1 base and J by 5 bases, with 13 bases between. The CDR3 runs to 14 residues. CDR1 and CDR2 (germline): SGHKS, YYEKEE (reference sequence).

The sample holds a few counts of this clone. V usage is TRBV5-1 and J usage is TRBJ2-2; 8 bases agree with TRBD1. Germline assignment: CDR1 SGHRS and CDR2 YFSETQ. CDR3 length equals 17 residues. V was clipped by 5 bases and J by 5 bases; unmatched bases: 14. CDR3 amino acids: CASRNPQGARVTGELFF. As DNA, the CDR3 is TGCGCCAGCAGGAATCCGCAGGGGGCAAGGGTAACCGGGGAGCTGTTTTTT.

The chain employs TRBV4-1 and TRBJ2-7, with TRBD2 matching 7 bases. The CDR3 contains 15 residues. Germline lookup yields CDR1 MGHRA and CDR2 YSYEKL. The trim removed 0 bases at V and 3 bases at J, leaving 5 bases unmatched. Here the CDR3 reads CASSQDWGGDYEQYF. In DNA, the CDR3 is TGCGCCAGCAGCCAAGATTGGGGAGGGGACTACGAGCAGTACTTC.

The chain employs TRBV13 and TRBJ1-1, with 8 positions matching TRBD1. Germline trimming cut 0 bases from V and 4 bases from J; bases unmatched to any gene: 7. Germline values: CDR1 PRHDT, CDR2 FYEKMQ (reference sequence). The CDR3 is 16 amino acids. The CDR3 region has the DNA TGTGCCAGCAGCTTAGGCCGTCAGGGGGCAGGCACTGAAGCTTTCTTT. Protein sequence: CASSLGRQGAGTEAFF.

This chain joins TRBV15 and TRBJ1-1; D unclear. Germline V gene data show CDR1 as LNHNV and CDR2 as YYDKDF (reference sequence). CDR3 length: 15 amino acids. The ends were cut back, 0 bases at V and 2 bases at J, with 10 bases in the middle. The CDR3 sequence is CATSRDGRSNTEAFF. The CDR3, as DNA: TGTGCCACCAGCAGAGACGGCAGGTCTAACACTGAAGCTTTCTTT.

This clone was observed a single time. J is TRBJ1-5 and V is TRBV2, with TRBD1 as a possible D gene (6 bases). V was pared by 3 bases and J by 6 bases, with 24 bases between. The germline CDR1 and CDR2 sequences are SNHLY and FYNNEI. The CDR3 runs to 18 residues. The CDR3 sequence: CASSEDPSGAGGAQPQHF. DNA for the CDR3: TGTGCCAGCAGTGAGGATCCTTCAGGGGCGGGGGGGGCTCAGCCCCAGCATTTT.

This rearrangement joins TRBV11-3 to TRBJ2-1; possibly TRBD2 for D (6 bases). CDR1 and CDR2 from the germline V gene are SGHNT and YENEEA. There are 16 residues in the CDR3. V dropped 5 bases and J dropped 10 bases, with 24 bases sitting between them. The CDR3 protein is CASSVTLGGPYGEQFF. The CDR3 DNA sequence: TGTGCCAGCAGCGTTACTCTCGGGGGACCCTATGGAGAGCAGTTCTTC. The full variable domain, in which reference TRBV11-3 and TRBJ2-1 provide the parts outside the CDR3, is EAGVVQSPRYKIIEKKQPVAFWCNPISGHNTLYWYLQNLGQGPELLIRYENEEAVDDSQLPKDRFSAERLKGVDSTLKIQPAELGDSAVYLCASSVTLGGPYGEQFFGPGTRLTVL.

This chain links TRBV7-2 with TRBJ1-4; no firm D call. The V end was cut by 5 bases, the J end by 0 bases, with 13 bases between. This CDR3 contains 16 residues. The germline V gene encodes CDR1 SGHTA and CDR2 FQGNSA. CDR3 sequence: CASSLNQIATNEKLFF. In DNA form, the CDR3 reads TGTGCCAGCAGCCTTAACCAGATAGCAACTAATGAAAAACTGTTTTTT.

Written as DNA, the CDR3 is TGTGCCAGCAGCCTGGGGGGACTTACAGATACGCAGTATTTT. It translates to CASSLGGLTDTQYF. The chain recombines TRBV7-7 with TRBJ2-3; D is perhaps TRBD2 (6 bases). Trimming took 5 bases from V and 3 from J, leaving 12 bases between them. Germline loops: CDR1 SSHAT, CDR2 FNYEAQ (reference sequence). CDR3 size: 14 residues.

The chain uses TRBV5-5 and TRBJ2-7, with TRBD2 identical over 12 bases. Germline values: CDR1 SGHKS, CDR2 YYEKEE (reference sequence). The trim removed 4 bases at V and 4 bases at J, leaving 12 bases unmatched. The CDR3 loop spans 17 amino acids. CDR3 protein: CASSPLATSGSRYEQYF. The CDR3 DNA reads TGTGCCAGCAGCCCCCTCGCGACTAGCGGGAGTCGGTACGAGCAGTACTTC.

The chain joins TRBV11-2 to TRBJ1-1; D possibly corresponds to TRBD1 (5 bases). In germline, CDR1 is SGHAT, CDR2 FQNNGV. The V gene lost 5 bases and the J gene lost 5 bases, with 18 bases spanning the gap. CDR3 length equals 15 residues. This CDR3 reads CASSPPGGEGTEAFF. The DNA for the CDR3 is TGTGCCAGCAGCCCTCCCGGGGGGGAGGGTACTGAAGCTTTCTTT.

This clone showed up just once. The chain couples TRBV27 to TRBJ2-2; D gene uncertain. The CDR3 contains 13 residues. Germline V gene data show CDR1 as MNHEY and CDR2 as SMNVEV (reference sequence). Trimming shortened V by 4 bases and J by 6 bases, and 9 bases separated the two germline ends. The CDR3 loop reads CASSWKGPGELFF. CDR3 nucleotide sequence: TGTGCCAGCAGTTGGAAGGGCCCCGGGGAGCTGTTTTTT.

V usage is TRBV5-1 and J usage is TRBJ2-5; TRBD2 might be the D (6 bases). The length of the CDR3 is 13 residues. CDR1 and CDR2 from the germline V gene are SGHRS and YFSETQ. The V end was cut by 0 bases, the J end by 5 bases, with 8 bases between. The CDR3 loop reads CASSLAGVETQYF. The CDR3 DNA sequence: TGCGCCAGCAGCTTGGCGGGGGTCGAGACCCAGTACTTC. Full variable domain (outside the CDR3, taken from reference TRBV5-1 and TRBJ2-5): KAGVTQTPRYLIKTRGQQVTLSCSPISGHRSVSWYQQTPGQGLQFLFEYFSETQRNKGNFPGRFSGRQFSNSRSEMNVSTLELGDSALYLCASSLAGVETQYFGPGTRLLVL.

This sequence joins TRBV4-2 and TRBJ1-1, with D perhaps matching TRBD1 (5 bases). Germline-derived CDR1 and CDR2 are LGHNA and YNFKEQ. The CDR3 consists of 16 residues. Trimming pared 0 bases from V and 0 bases from J, leaving 11 bases between. In DNA form, the CDR3 reads TGTGCCAGCAGCCAAGATTGGGCAGGGATGAACACTGAAGCTTTCTTT. Residues: CASSQDWAGMNTEAFF.

The chain combines TRBV7-9 with TRBJ2-7, with D perhaps TRBD1 or TRBD2 (6 bases each). Deletions cut 4 bases from V and 1 base from J, with 26 bases between. This CDR3 comprises 19 residues. Germline assignment: CDR1 SEHNR and CDR2 FQNEAQ (reference sequence). CDR3 sequence: CASSSKRGVSKPFSYEQYF. CDR3 coding DNA: TGTGCCAGCAGCTCGAAGAGGGGGGTCTCAAAACCCTTTTCCTACGAGCAGTACTTC.